This T cell receptor (beta chain) was sequenced for a study of blood T cell repertoires in COVID-19. Study summary: Both acute and convalescent COVID-19 samples were obtained from the United States, Italy and Spain. T cells, B-cell-depleted T cells, or PBMCs supplied cDNA or gDNA.

As originally analysed: Estimates of nucleated cell counts were drawn from the amplification of reference gene primers. Using immunoSEQ multiplex PCR, the repertoire was profiled, and TCRdb retains in-frame clones only, with some absent. V, J and clone size reflect that table, while D and trimming were determined from the DNA. The table shows some 190,000 clones, with more than 70% occurring only once. V was clipped by 1 base and J by 1 base; unmatched bases: 11. The CDR3 loop spans 18 amino acids. Per the germline V gene, CDR1 is SGHVS and CDR2 is FQNEAQ. The clonotype originates from a woman aged 40 to 55 who had recovered from COVID-19. The chain has TRBV7-8 and TRBJ2-7; 9 bases line up with TRBD2. Specimen: peripheral blood. The CDR3 DNA is TGTGCCAGCAGCTTAGTAGCTAGCGGGGAAGGGGAGTCCTACGAGCAGTACTTC. It codes for CASSLVASGEGESYEQYF.